This T cell receptor beta chain was found in a study of control samples from healthy donors and cancer patients. Assay used: immunoSEQ multiplex PCR; TCRdb lists only in-frame clones, some missing. The data contain some 150,000 clones, about 94% of them singletons. This clone showed up just once. Material: PBMCs. The origin of this receptor is a man between 60 and 70 years old with colorectal cancer.

This CDR3 is CASMGTGATGELFF. CDR3 bases: TGTGCCAGCATGGGGACAGGGGCCACCGGGGAGCTGTTTTTT. The chain employs TRBV2 and TRBJ2-2; 10 positions agree with TRBD1. CDR3 length: 14 residues. J lost 4 bases, V lost 7 bases, and 3 bases had no gene match. Germline values: CDR1 SNHLY, CDR2 FYNNEI.